These 22 T cell receptor beta chains came from one sample sequenced in a study of blood T cell repertoires in COVID-19. Libraries were prepared by immunoSEQ multiplex PCR; TCRdb keeps only in-frame clonotypes and omits some of them. The repertoire holds around 130,000 clones, with approximately 83% as singletons. Sequenced material: peripheral blood. The receptors were gathered from a middle-aged man with active or convalescent COVID-19.

The chain uses TRBV10-3 and TRBJ1-1, with 7 bases matching TRBD1. With V trimmed by 10 bases and J by 5 bases, 4 bases remained unmatched. The CDR3 contains 11 residues. The V gene's germline CDR1 is ENHRY and CDR2 SYGVKD. The CDR3: CATKQGTEAFF. CDR3 nucleotide sequence: TGTGCCACCAAACAGGGGACTGAAGCTTTCTTT.

This chain links TRBV18 with TRBJ2-2; weak D call: TRBD1 (6 bases). The CDR3 runs 14 residues. The germline V gene encodes CDR1 KGHSH and CDR2 LQKENI. The V end lost 3 bases, the J end lost 4 bases, and 9 bases lay between the germline ends. The CDR3 loop is CASSPPQGTGELFF. CDR3 nucleotide sequence: TGTGCCAGCTCACCTCCACAGGGCACCGGGGAGCTGTTTTTT.

This clone was detected a few times. The gene calls are TRBV25-1 and TRBJ1-5; D not resolved. Between the trimmed V and J ends, which lost 3 bases and 1 base, there was a span of 4 bases. This CDR3 spans 13 amino acids. Germline CDR1 is MGHDK and CDR2 is SYGVNS. The CDR3 bases are TGTGCCAGCAGTGACGCGAGCAATCAGCCCCAGCATTTT. Its protein product is CASSDASNQPQHF.

This sequence joins TRBV2 and TRBJ1-2, with D possibly being TRBD1 (6 bases). Germline V gene sequence: CDR1 SNHLY, CDR2 FYNNEI. The CDR3 length is 12 residues. V gave up 5 bases and J gave up 8 bases, with 12 bases separating them. This CDR3 reads CASSYTGSGYTF. The CDR3 coding sequence is TGTGCCAGCAGTTATACAGGGTCCGGCTACACCTTC.

The rearrangement joins TRBV5-1 to TRBJ1-4; TRBD1 agrees at 7 bases. The CDR3 covers 14 residues. V was clipped by 2 bases and J by 8 bases; unmatched bases: 6. CDR1 and CDR2 from the germline V gene are SGHRS and YFSETQ. CDR3 in amino acids: CASSLTGDEEKLFF. CDR3 in DNA: TGCGCCAGCAGCTTAACAGGGGACGAGGAAAAACTGTTTTTT.

The CDR3 region has the DNA TGTGCCAGTAGTATAGAGGGAGCTGGGGCCAACGTCCTGACTTTC. Amino acid sequence: CASSIEGAGANVLTF. The V and J genes are TRBV19 and TRBJ2-6; weak D call: TRBD2 (5 bases). Germline CDR1 and CDR2: LNHDA and SQIVND (reference sequence). V was shortened by 0 bases and J by 2 bases, with 5 bases between the two germline ends. CDR3 length equals 15 residues.

This clone was seen a few times. The chain uses TRBV5-1 and TRBJ1-2; D may be TRBD1 (5 bases). V was shortened by 0 bases and J by 7 bases, with 28 bases between the two germline ends. The CDR3 is 19 amino acids. Per germline, CDR1 SGHRS and CDR2 YFSETQ. CDR3: CASSLDPNSSGGRGTGYTF. As DNA, the CDR3 is TGCGCCAGCAGCTTGGACCCCAACTCGTCGGGAGGGAGAGGGACTGGCTACACCTTC.

The chain links TRBV21-1 to TRBJ1-1. TRBV21-1 is assigned pseudogene status. The CDR3 is 14 amino acids. Written as DNA, the CDR3 is TGTGCCAGCAGCAAAGGCCGAGAGAACACTGAAGCTTTCTTT. It codes for CASSKGRENTEAFF.

The chain uses TRBV18 and TRBJ1-5; 8 nucleotides agree with TRBD1. The CDR3 sequence is 15 residues long. Looked up from germline, CDR1 is KGHSH and CDR2 is LQKENI. V lost 3 bases and J lost 6; bases outside the gene matches: 7. The chain's CDR3 is CASSPGQGALQPQHF. DNA for the CDR3: TGTGCCAGCTCACCGGGGCAGGGGGCCCTTCAGCCCCAGCATTTT.

The chain recombines TRBV7-9 with TRBJ2-2; D is perhaps TRBD1 (5 bases). V was trimmed by 3 bases and J by 7 bases, leaving 12 bases between them. This CDR3 region has 14 residues. Per germline, CDR1 SEHNR and CDR2 FQNEAQ (reference sequence). CDR3 amino acids: CASSFDSSIGELFF. The DNA for the CDR3 is TGTGCCAGCAGCTTTGACAGTTCTATCGGGGAGCTGTTTTTT.

The rearrangement joins TRBV18 to TRBJ1-5; D remains unclear. Germline V gene sequence: CDR1 KGHSH, CDR2 LQKENI. Deletions cut 3 bases from V and 7 bases from J, with 10 bases between. The CDR3 sequence is 13 residues long. In DNA, the CDR3 is TGTGCCAGCTCACCGGACGCGGGACAGCCCCAGCATTTT. This gives the protein CASSPDAGQPQHF.

The chain links TRBV11-2 to TRBJ2-3; tentatively, D is TRBD2 (5 bases). V lost 1 base to trimming and J lost 3 bases, with 8 bases between them. This CDR3 contains 14 residues. Germline V gene sequence: CDR1 SGHAT, CDR2 FQNNGV. CDR3 loop: CASSLVRGTDTQYF. The CDR3 bases are TGTGCCAGCAGCTTAGTCCGGGGTACAGATACGCAGTATTTT.

The chain is built from TRBV6-5 and TRBJ1-5; D remains ambiguous. The CDR3 loop spans 13 amino acids. The ends were cut back, 5 bases at V and 7 bases at J, with 12 bases in the middle. Per the germline V gene, CDR1 is MNHEY and CDR2 is SVGAGI. The CDR3 here is CASSPWAEQPQHF. CDR3 coding DNA: TGTGCCAGCAGTCCTTGGGCAGAACAGCCCCAGCATTTT.

The gene calls are TRBV12-5 and TRBJ1-5, with D possibly being TRBD1 (5 bases). V lost 7 bases and J 4 bases, leaving 23 bases between the germline ends. The germline V gene has CDR1 LGHNT and CDR2 FRNRAP. CDR3 size: 17 residues. CDR3 region: CASAWGPTEAGNQPQHF. The DNA for the CDR3 is TGTGCTAGTGCTTGGGGCCCAACAGAAGCTGGGAATCAGCCCCAGCATTTT.

The chain combines TRBV2 with TRBJ2-3, with TRBD1 as a possible D gene (5 bases). V lost 7 bases and J 6 bases, leaving 14 bases between the germline ends. The CDR3 contains 13 residues. Germline CDR1 is SNHLY and CDR2 is FYNNEI. The CDR3: CASKGPAGDTQYF. In DNA form, the CDR3 reads TGTGCCAGCAAAGGACCAGCAGGGGATACGCAGTATTTT.

The V call is TRBV6-5, the J call TRBJ2-5; 11 nucleotides match TRBD2. The CDR3 spans 16 residues. J was trimmed by 7 bases and V by 0 bases; bases with no gene match: 7. Germline CDR1 is MNHEY and CDR2 is SVGAGI. CDR3 amino acids: CASSYSLAGGEGTQYF. The CDR3 region has the DNA TGTGCCAGCAGTTACTCTCTAGCGGGGGGAGAGGGGACCCAGTACTTC.

The V call is TRBV5-1, the J call TRBJ2-1; 12 nucleotides align to TRBD2. The CDR3 runs to 17 residues. Germline trimming cut 4 bases from V and 4 bases from J; bases unmatched to any gene: 9. The germline V gene encodes CDR1 SGHRS and CDR2 YFSETQ. CDR3 sequence: CASSRGRTSGIYNEQFF. CDR3 bases: TGCGCCAGCAGCCGAGGTCGGACTAGCGGGATATACAATGAGCAGTTCTTC.

The chain carries TRBV2 and TRBJ2-5, with TRBD1 matching 9 bases. Trimming took 9 bases from V and 1 from J; bases not matched to a gene: 9. The CDR3 is made up of 15 amino acids. Germline CDR1 and CDR2: SNHLY and FYNNEI. The CDR3 loop reads CASERTGDPQETQYF. CDR3 coding DNA: TGTGCCAGTGAACGGACAGGGGACCCCCAAGAGACCCAGTACTTC. Filled out from reference TRBV2 and TRBJ2-5, the complete variable domain reads EPEVTQTPSHQVTQMGQEVILRCVPISNHLYFYWYRQILGQKVEFLVSFYNNEISEKSEIFDDQFSVERPDGSNFTLKIRSTKLEDSAMYFCASERTGDPQETQYFGPGTRLLVL.

The CDR3 reads CASSQERRGLNGYTF. CDR3 coding DNA: TGTGCCAGCAGCCAAGAGCGCAGGGGGCTGAATGGCTACACCTTC. V gene TRBV14 combines with J gene TRBJ1-2, with TRBD1 matching 8 bases. With V trimmed by 0 bases and J by 6 bases, 6 bases remained unmatched. Germline loops: CDR1 SGHDN, CDR2 FVKESK. This CDR3 has 15 residues.

The V call is TRBV9, the J call TRBJ1-6; tentatively, D is TRBD1 (5 bases). V was clipped by 0 bases and J by 13 bases, with 14 bases between them. CDR1 and CDR2 from the germline V gene are SGDLS and YYNGEE. The CDR3 is made up of 14 amino acids. CDR3 nucleotide sequence: TGTGCCAGCAGCGTAGATCCGGGGGTTTCCCCCCTCCACTTT. Its translation is CASSVDPGVSPLHF.

The V gene is TRBV2, the J gene TRBJ2-2; D gene ambiguous. The germline CDR1 and CDR2 sequences are SNHLY and FYNNEI. The V gene lost 6 bases and the J gene lost 2 bases, with 7 bases spanning the gap. The CDR3 consists of 13 residues. CDR3 DNA sequence: TGTGCCAGCAGGCGGTTAAACACCGGGGAGCTGTTTTTT. Residues: CASRRLNTGELFF.

The CDR3 reads CASTLDTGELFF. CDR3 in DNA: TGTGCCAGCACCCTTGACACCGGGGAGCTGTTTTTT. The V and J genes are TRBV12-3 or TRBV12-4 and TRBJ2-2; the D is unclear. Deletions cut 7 bases from V and 3 bases from J, with 6 bases between. The CDR3 covers 12 residues.